This T cell receptor (beta chain) was identified in a study of cytomegalovirus exposure and HLA in healthy donors. Study results and limitations: Specific recognition of CMV antigens was confirmed in vitro for three chains (all CMV-associated).

Only in-frame clones appear in the TCRdb table, and some are missing; sequencing was by immunoSEQ multiplex PCR. In the table there are about 63,000 clones, 95% of which are singletons. The CDR3 is made up of 15 amino acids. From germline, CDR1 is SGHDT and CDR2 YYEEEE. V was trimmed by 0 bases and J by 2 bases, leaving 12 bases between them. A remark on this clone: Its specificity is unknown.

It was the approximately 120-subject validation cohort, separate from the approximately 680-subject first cohort, to which the donors belonged. Sequencing was performed on PBMCs. The chain joins TRBV5-6 to TRBJ2-7, with TRBD2 as a possible D gene (5 bases). The receptor's source is a woman aged 18 to 35 in good health and CMV-seropositive. The CDR3 DNA reads as TGTGCCAGCAGCTTGGAGTCTTCGGAGGCCTACGAGCAGTACTTC. It yields the protein CASSLESSEAYEQYF. Using reference TRBV5-6 and TRBJ2-7 for the parts outside the CDR3, the full variable domain is DAGVTQSPTHLIKTRGQQVTLRCSPKSGHDTVSWYQQALGQGPQFIFQYYEEEERQRGNFPDRFSGHQFPNYSSELNVNALLLGDSALYLCASSLESSEAYEQYFGPGTRLTVT.